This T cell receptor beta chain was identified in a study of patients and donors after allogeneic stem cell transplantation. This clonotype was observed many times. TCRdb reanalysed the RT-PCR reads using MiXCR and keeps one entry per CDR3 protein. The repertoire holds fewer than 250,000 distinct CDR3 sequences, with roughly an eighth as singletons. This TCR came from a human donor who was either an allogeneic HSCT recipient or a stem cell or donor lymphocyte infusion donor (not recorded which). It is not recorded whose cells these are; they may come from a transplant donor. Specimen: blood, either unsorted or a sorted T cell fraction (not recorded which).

This chain's CDR3 is CATSSWEGLNTGELFF. The DNA of the CDR3 is TGTGCCACCAGCAGTTGGGAGGGCCTTAACACCGGGGAGCTGTTTTTT. The chain links TRBV15 to TRBJ2-2; TRBD2 agrees at 7 bases. The J segment lost 2 bases and the V segment lost 3 bases, leaving 6 bases of the junction unmatched. Germline V gene sequence: CDR1 LNHNV, CDR2 YYDKDF (reference sequence). The CDR3 totals 16 residues.